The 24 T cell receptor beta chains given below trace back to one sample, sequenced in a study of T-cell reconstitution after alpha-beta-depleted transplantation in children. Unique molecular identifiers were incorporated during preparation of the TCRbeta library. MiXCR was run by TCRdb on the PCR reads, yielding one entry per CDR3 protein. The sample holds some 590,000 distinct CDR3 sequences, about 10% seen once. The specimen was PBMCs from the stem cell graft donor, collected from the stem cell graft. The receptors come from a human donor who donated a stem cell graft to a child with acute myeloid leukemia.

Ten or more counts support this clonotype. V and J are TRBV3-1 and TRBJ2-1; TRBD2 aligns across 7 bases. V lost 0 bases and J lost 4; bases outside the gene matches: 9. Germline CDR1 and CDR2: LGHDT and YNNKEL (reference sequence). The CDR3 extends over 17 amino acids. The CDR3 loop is CASSQEGRDWAYNEQFF. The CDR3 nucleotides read TGTGCCAGCAGCCAAGAGGGGAGGGACTGGGCATACAATGAGCAGTTCTTC.

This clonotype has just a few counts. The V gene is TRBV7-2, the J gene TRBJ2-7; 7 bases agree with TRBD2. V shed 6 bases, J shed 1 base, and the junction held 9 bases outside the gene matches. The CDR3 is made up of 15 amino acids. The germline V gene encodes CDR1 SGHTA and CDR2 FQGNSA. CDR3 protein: CASSSQQGGSYEQYF. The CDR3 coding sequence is TGTGCCAGCAGTTCCCAGCAGGGAGGGTCCTACGAGCAGTACTTC. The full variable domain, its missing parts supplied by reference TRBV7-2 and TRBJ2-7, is GAGVSQSPSNKVTEKGKDVELRCDPISGHTALYWYRQSLGQGLEFLIYFQGNSAPDKSGLPSDRFSAERTGGSVSTLTIQRTQQEDSAVYLCASSSQQGGSYEQYFGPGTRLTVT.

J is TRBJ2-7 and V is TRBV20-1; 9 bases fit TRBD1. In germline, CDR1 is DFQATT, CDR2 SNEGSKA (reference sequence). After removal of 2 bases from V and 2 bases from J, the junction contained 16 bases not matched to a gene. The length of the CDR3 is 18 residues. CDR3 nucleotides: TGCAGTGCTAGACAGACAGGGGGAAGGGCAGGCCTCCCCTACGAGCAGTACTTC. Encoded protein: CSARQTGGRAGLPYEQYF.

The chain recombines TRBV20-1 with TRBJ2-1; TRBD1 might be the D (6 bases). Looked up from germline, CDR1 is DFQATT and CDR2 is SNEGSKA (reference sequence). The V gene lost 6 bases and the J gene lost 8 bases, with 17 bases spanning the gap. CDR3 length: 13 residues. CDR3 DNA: TGCAGTGCCAGGGACACCTGGGGGTATGAGCAGTTCTTC. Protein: CSARDTWGYEQFF.

The CDR3 loop reads CASILLGLAGGGDTQYF. CDR3 DNA sequence: TGTGCCAGCATTCTCCTCGGACTAGCGGGAGGTGGAGATACGCAGTATTTT. This chain uses TRBV12-3 or TRBV12-4 with TRBJ2-3; 14 bases map to TRBD2. The CDR3 is 17 amino acids. With 7 bases clipped from V and 5 bases from J, the junction kept 11 bases outside the gene matches.

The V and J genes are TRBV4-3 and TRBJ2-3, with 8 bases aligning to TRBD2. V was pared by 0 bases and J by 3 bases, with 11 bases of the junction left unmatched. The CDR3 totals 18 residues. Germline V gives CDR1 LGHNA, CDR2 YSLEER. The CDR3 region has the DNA TGCGCCAGCAGCCAAGATGGAGCTAGCGGGTGGGGAACAGATACGCAGTATTTT. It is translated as CASSQDGASGWGTDTQYF.

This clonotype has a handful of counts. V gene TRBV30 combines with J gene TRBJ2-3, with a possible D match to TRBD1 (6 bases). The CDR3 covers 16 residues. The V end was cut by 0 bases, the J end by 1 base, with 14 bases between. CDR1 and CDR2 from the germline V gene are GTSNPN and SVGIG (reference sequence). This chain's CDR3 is CAWSVRRGPGTDTQYF. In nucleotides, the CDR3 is TGTGCCTGGAGTGTACGCAGGGGCCCAGGCACAGATACGCAGTATTTT.

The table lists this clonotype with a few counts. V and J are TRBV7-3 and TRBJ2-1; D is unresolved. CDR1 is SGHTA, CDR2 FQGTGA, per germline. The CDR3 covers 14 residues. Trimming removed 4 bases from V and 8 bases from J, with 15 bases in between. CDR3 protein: CASSSGPGNYEQFF. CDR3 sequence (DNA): TGTGCCAGCAGCTCGGGCCCCGGAAACTATGAGCAGTTCTTC.

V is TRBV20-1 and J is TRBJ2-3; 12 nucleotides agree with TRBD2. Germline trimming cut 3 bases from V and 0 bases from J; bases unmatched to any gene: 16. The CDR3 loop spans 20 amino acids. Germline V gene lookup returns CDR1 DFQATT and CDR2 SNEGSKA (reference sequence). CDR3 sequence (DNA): TGCAGTGCTAGCCGGAGAGTCGGGACTAGCGGGTTGACTAGCACAGATACGCAGTATTTT. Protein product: CSASRRVGTSGLTSTDTQYF.

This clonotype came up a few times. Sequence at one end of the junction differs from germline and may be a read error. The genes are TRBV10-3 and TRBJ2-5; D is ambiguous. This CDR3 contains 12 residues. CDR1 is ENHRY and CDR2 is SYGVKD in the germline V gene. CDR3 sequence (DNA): TGTGCCATCAGTGAGTCCGCGCGGCTGCCTCTCTTC. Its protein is CAISESARLPLF.

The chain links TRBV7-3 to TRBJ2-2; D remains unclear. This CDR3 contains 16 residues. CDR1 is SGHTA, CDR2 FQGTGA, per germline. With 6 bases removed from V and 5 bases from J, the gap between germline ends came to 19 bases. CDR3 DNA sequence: TGTGCCAGCAGGCGTTCGGGCCTACCGGAGACCGGGGAGCTGTTTTTT. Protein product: CASRRSGLPETGELFF.

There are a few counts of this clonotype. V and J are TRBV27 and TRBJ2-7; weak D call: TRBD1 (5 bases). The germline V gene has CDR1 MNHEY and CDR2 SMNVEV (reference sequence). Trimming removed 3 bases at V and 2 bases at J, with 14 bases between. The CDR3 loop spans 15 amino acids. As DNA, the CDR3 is TGTGCCAGCAGTTTGTCGGGCAGGGCCGCCTACGAGCAGTACTTC. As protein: CASSLSGRAAYEQYF.

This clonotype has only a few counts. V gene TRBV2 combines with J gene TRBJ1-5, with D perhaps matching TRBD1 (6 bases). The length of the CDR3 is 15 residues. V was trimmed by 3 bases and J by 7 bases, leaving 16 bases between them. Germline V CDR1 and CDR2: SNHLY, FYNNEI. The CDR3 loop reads CASSDWDTGGQPQHF. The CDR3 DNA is TGTGCCAGCAGTGATTGGGACACCGGAGGCCAGCCCCAGCATTTT.

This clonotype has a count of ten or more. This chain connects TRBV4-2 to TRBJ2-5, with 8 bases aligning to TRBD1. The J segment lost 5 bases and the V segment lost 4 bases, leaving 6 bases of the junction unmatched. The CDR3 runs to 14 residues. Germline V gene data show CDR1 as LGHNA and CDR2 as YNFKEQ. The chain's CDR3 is CASSLRTGWETQYF. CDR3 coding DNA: TGTGCCAGCAGCCTCCGGACAGGGTGGGAGACCCAGTACTTC.

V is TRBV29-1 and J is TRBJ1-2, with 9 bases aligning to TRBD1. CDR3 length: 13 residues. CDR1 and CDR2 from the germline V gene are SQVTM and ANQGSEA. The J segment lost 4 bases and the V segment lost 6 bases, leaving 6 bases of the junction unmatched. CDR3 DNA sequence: TGCAGCGTCTCGGACAGGGGTGGCTATGGCTACACCTTC. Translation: CSVSDRGGYGYTF.

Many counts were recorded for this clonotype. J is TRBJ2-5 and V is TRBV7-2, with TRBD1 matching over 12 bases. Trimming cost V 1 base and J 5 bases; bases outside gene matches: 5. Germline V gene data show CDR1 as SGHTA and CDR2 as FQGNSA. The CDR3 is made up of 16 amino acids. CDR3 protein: CASSLVGTGGRETQYF. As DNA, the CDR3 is TGTGCCAGCAGCTTAGTTGGGACAGGGGGCAGGGAGACCCAGTACTTC.

CDR3: CASSLGTRGWETQYF. CDR3 nucleotide sequence: TGTGCCAGCAGCCTTGGGACTCGGGGATGGGAGACCCAGTACTTC. This chain joins TRBV7-2 and TRBJ2-5, with a weak D call TRBD2 (6 bases). Germline loops: CDR1 SGHTA, CDR2 FQGNSA. Trimming removed 5 bases at V and 5 bases at J, with 18 bases between. The CDR3 has 15 amino acids.

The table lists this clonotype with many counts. The chain's CDR3 is CASRPGARVYEQYF. The CDR3 DNA reads TGTGCCAGCAGACCCGGGGCGAGAGTTTACGAGCAGTACTTC. This chain links TRBV12-3 or TRBV12-4 with TRBJ2-7, with D perhaps TRBD1 or TRBD2 (5 bases each). The V end was cut by 6 bases, the J end by 4 bases, with 16 bases between. The CDR3 runs 14 residues.

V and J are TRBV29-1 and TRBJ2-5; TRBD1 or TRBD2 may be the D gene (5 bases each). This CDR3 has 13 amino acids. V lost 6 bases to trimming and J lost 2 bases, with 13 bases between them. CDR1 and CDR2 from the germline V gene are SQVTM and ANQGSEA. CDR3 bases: TGCAGCGTGGTCGGGGCCTCACAAGAGACCCAGTACTTC. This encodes CSVVGASQETQYF.

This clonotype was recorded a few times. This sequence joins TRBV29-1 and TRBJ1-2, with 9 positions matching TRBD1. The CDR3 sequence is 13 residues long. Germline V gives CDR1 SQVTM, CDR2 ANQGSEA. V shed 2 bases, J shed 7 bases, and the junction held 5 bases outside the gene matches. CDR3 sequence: CSVENRGQGGYTF. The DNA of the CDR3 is TGCAGCGTTGAAAACAGGGGGCAAGGTGGCTACACCTTC.

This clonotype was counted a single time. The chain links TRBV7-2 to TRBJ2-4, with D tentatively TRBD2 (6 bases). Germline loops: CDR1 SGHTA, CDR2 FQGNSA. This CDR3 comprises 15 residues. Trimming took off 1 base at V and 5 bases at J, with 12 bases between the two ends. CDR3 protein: CASSLGQRAENIQYF. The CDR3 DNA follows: TGTGCCAGCAGCTTAGGGCAGCGGGCCGAAAACATTCAGTACTTC.

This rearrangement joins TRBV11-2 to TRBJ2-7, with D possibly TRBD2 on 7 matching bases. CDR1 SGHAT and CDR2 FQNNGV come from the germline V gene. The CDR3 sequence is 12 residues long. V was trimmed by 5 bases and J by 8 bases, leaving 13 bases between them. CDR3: CASSPRGDKQYF. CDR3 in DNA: TGTGCCAGCAGCCCCCGGGGGGACAAGCAGTACTTC.

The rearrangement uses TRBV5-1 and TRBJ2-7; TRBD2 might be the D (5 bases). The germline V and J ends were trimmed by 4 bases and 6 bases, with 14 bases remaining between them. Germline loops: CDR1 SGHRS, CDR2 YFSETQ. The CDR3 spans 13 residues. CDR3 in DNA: TGCGCCAGCAGCAGGACTCCCTCGGTCGAGCAGTACTTC. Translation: CASSRTPSVEQYF.

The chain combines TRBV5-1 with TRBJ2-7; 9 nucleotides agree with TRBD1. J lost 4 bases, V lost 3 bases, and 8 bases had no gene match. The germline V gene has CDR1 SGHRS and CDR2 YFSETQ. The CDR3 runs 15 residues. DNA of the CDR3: TGCGCCAGCAGCTCTCCCGGGACAGGGAAGTACGAGCAGTACTTC. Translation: CASSSPGTGKYEQYF.